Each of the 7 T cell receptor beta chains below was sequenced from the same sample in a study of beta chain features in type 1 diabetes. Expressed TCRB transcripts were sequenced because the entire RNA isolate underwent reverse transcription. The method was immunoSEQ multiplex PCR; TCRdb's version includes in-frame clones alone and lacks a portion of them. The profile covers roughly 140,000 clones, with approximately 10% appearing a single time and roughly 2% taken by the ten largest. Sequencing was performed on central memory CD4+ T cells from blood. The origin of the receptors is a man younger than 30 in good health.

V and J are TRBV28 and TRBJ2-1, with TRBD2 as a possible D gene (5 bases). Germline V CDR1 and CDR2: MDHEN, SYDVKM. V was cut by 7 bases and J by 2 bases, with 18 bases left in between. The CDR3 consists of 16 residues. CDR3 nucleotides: TGTGCCAGCAAGTCCTTCGAGGGTCAGGCCTACAATGAGCAGTTCTTC. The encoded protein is CASKSFEGQAYNEQFF.

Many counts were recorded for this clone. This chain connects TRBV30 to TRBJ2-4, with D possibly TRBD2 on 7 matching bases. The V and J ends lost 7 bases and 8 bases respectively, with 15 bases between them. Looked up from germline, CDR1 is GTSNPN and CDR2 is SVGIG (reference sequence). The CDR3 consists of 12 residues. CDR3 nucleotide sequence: TGTGCCTCCCAACAGGGAGGGGACATTCAGTACTTC. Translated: CASQQGGDIQYF.

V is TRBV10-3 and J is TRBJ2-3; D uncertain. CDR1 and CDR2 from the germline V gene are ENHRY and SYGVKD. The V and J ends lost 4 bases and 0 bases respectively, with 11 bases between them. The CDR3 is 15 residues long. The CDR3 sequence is CAISAATHSTDTQYF. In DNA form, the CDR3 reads TGTGCCATCAGTGCGGCTACCCATAGCACAGATACGCAGTATTTT.

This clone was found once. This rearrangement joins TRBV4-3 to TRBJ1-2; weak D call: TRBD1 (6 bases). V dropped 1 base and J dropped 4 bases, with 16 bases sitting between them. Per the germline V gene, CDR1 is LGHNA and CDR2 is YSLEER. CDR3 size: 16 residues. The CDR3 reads CASSQGDIGTVYGYTF. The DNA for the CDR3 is TGCGCCAGCAGCCAAGGGGACATAGGGACGGTCTATGGCTACACCTTC.

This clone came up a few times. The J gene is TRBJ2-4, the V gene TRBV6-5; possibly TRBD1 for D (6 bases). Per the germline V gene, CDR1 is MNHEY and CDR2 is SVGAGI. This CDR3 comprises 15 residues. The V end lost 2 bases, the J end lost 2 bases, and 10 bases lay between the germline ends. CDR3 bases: TGTGCCAGCAGTTACAACCAGGGGACCAAAAACATTCAGTACTTC. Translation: CASSYNQGTKNIQYF.

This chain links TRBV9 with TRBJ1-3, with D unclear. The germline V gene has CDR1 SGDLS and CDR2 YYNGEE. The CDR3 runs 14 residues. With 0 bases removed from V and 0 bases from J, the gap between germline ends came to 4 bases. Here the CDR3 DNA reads TGTGCCAGCAGCGTAGAAATCTCTGGAAACACCATATATTTT. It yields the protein CASSVEISGNTIYF.

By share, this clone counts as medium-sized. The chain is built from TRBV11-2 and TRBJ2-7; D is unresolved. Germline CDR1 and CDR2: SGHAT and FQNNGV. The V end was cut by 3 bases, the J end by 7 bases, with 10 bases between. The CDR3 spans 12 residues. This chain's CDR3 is CASSFRVLEQYF. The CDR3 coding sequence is TGTGCCAGCAGCTTTCGGGTTTTGGAGCAGTACTTC.